The sequence of this T cell receptor (beta chain) was determined in a study of molecular identifiers for immune sequencing clone quantification. The study's findings and limits: Clones carrying above 20 RNA copies accounted for over 97% of effector molecules, under 1% in naive cells.

This clonotype showed up many times. Its antigen is unknown. V was shortened by 7 bases and J by 9 bases, with 13 bases between the two germline ends. Germline V CDR1 and CDR2: DFQATT, SNEGSKA (reference sequence). The CDR3 loop spans 11 amino acids. TCRdb redid the calling of the PCR reads with MiXCR, one entry per CDR3 protein. The repertoire holds about 510,000 distinct CDR3 sequences, with around a fifth as singletons. Sequenced sample: naive CD8+ T cells from blood, with Jurkat cell RNA spiked in. Specified subset: FACS-sorted CD8+CD4-CCR7+CD45RA+ naive T cells. This clonotype was sampled from a human donor in good health. Some libraries in this study had Jurkat cell RNA spiked in. V usage is TRBV20-1 and J usage is TRBJ2-1, with D possibly TRBD2 on 5 matching bases. The DNA of the CDR3 is TGCAGTGTGAGGACTGTGGGTGAGCAGTTCTTC. Its translation is CSVRTVGEQFF.